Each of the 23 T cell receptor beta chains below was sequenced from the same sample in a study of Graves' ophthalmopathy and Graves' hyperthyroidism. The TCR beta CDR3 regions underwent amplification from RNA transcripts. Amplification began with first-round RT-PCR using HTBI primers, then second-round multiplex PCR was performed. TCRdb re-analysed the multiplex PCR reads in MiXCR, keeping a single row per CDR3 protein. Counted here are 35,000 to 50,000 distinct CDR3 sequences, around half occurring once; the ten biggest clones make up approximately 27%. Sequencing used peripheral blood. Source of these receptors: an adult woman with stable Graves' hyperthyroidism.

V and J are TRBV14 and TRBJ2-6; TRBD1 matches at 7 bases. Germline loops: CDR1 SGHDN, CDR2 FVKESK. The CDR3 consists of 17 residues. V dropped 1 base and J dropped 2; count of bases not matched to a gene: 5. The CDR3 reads CASSQGDRWPGANVLTF. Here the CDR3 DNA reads TGTGCCAGCAGCCAAGGGGACAGATGGCCTGGGGCCAACGTCCTGACTTTC. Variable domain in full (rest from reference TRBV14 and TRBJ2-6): EAGVTQFPSHSVIEKGQTVTLRCDPISGHDNLYWYRRVMGKEIKFLLHFVKESKQDESGMPNNRFLAERTGGTYSTLKVQPAELEDSGVYFCASSQGDRWPGANVLTFGAGSRLTVL.

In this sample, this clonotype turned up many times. CDR3 residues: CASSLGQGSNSPLHF. The CDR3, as DNA: TGTGCCAGCAGCTTAGGGCAGGGGTCTAATTCACCCCTCCACTTT. V gene TRBV7-2 combines with J gene TRBJ1-6; D possibly corresponds to TRBD1 (6 bases). V lost 1 base and J lost 6, with 10 bases in between. Per germline, CDR1 SGHTA and CDR2 FQGNSA. This CDR3 region has 15 residues.

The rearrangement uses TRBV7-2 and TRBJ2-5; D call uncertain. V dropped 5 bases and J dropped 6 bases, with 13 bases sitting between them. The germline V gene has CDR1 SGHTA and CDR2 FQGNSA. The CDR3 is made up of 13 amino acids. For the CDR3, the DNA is TGTGCCAGCAGCCAAGATCTGTCGAAGACCCAGTACTTC. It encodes CASSQDLSKTQYF.

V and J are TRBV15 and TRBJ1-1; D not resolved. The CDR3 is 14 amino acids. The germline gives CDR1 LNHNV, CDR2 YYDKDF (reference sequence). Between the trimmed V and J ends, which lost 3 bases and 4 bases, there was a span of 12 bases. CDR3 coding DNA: TGTGCCACCAGCAGTGCGCCAAGGTCCACTGAAGCTTTCTTT. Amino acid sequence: CATSSAPRSTEAFF. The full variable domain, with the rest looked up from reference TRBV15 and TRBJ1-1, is DAMVIQNPRYQVTQFGKPVTLSCSQTLNHNVMYWYQQKSSQAPKLLFHYYDKDFNNEADTPDNFQSRRPNTSFCFLDIRSPGLGDTAMYLCATSSAPRSTEAFFGQGTRLTVV.

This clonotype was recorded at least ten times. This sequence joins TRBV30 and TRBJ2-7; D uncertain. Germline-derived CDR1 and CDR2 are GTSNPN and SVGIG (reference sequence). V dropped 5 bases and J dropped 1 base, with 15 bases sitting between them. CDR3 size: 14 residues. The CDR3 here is CAWGVGFGSYEQYF. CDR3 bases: TGTGCCTGGGGAGTGGGGTTTGGGTCCTACGAGCAGTACTTC.

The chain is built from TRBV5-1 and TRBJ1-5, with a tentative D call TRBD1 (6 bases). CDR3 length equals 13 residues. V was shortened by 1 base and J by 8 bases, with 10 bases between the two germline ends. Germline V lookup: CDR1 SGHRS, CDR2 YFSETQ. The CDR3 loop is CASSLSPGEPQHF. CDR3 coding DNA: TGCGCCAGCAGCTTGTCACCAGGGGAGCCCCAGCATTTT.

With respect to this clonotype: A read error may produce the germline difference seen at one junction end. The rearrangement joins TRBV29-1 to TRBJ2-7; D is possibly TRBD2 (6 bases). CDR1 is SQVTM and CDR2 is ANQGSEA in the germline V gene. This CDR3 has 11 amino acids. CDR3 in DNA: TGCGGCGTTGGAGGGCCAAGCGAGCAGTACTTC. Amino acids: CGVGGPSEQYF.

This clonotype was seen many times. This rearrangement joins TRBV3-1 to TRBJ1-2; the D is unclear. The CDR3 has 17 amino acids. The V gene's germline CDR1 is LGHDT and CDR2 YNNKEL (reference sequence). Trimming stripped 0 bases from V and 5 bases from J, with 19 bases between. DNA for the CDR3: TGTGCCAGCAGCCAAGACCGGGGTCTTTTGGGAAATTATGGCTACACCTTC. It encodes CASSQDRGLLGNYGYTF.

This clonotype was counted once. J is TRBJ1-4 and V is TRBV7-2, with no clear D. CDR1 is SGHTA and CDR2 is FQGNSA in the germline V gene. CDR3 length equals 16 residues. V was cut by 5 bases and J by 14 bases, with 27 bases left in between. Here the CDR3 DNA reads TGTGCCAGCAGCCGTGGACTTATTGCAACTAATGAAGAGCTGTTTTTT. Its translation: CASSRGLIATNEELFF.

The CDR3 loop reads CSASITSGTQETQYF. CDR3 nucleotide sequence: TGCAGTGCCAGCATTACTAGCGGGACCCAAGAGACCCAGTACTTC. The rearrangement joins TRBV20-1 to TRBJ2-5; 10 bases align to TRBD2. CDR3 length: 15 residues. Germline CDR1 and CDR2: DFQATT and SNEGSKA (reference sequence). Germline trimming cut 6 bases from V and 1 base from J; bases unmatched to any gene: 8.

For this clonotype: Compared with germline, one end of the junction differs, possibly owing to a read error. The CDR3 DNA reads as TGTACCATCAGAGGATCGGGACAGGGGGCCTACGAGCAGTACTTC. The encoded protein is CTIRGSGQGAYEQYF. The chain recombines TRBV10-3 with TRBJ2-7; TRBD1 matches 11 bases. Germline V gene lookup returns CDR1 ENHRY and CDR2 SYGVKD. This CDR3 contains 15 residues.

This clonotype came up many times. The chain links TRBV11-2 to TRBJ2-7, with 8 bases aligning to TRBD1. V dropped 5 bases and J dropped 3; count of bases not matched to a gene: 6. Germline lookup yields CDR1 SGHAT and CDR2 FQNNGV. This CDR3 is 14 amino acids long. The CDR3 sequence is CASSRATGVYEQYF. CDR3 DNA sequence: TGTGCCAGCAGCCGAGCGACAGGGGTCTACGAGCAGTACTTC.

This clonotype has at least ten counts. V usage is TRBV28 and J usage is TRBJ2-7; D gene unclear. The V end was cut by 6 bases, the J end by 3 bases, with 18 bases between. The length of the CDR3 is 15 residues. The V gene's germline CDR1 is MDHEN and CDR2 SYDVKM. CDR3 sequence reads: CASSPRHLTVYEQYF. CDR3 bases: TGTGCCAGCAGCCCCAGACACCTGACGGTCTACGAGCAGTACTTC. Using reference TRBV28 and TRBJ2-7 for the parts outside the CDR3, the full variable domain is DVKVTQSSRYLVKRTGEKVFLECVQDMDHENMFWYRQDPGLGLRLIYFSYDVKMKEKGDIPEGYSVSREKKERFSLILESASTNQTSMYLCASSPRHLTVYEQYFGPGTRLTVT.

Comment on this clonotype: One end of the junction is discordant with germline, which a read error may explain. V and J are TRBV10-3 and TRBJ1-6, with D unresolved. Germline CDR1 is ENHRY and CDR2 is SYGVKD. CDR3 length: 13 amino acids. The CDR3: CASSLYQGSPLHF. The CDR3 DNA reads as TGTGCCAGCAGTTTATACCAAGGATCACCCCTCCACTTT.

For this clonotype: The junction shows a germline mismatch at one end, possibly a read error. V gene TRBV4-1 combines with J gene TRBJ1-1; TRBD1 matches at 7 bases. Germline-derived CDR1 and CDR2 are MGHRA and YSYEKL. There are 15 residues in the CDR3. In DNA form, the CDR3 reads TGCGCCAGCAGTCTGCTGACAGGGACGAGAACTGGAGCTTTCTTT. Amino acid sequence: CASSLLTGTRTGAFF.

The chain's CDR3 is CSAFDLGPAGYTF. CDR3 in DNA: TGCAGTGCTTTCGACTTGGGACCGGCGGGCTACACCTTC. This chain links TRBV20-1 with TRBJ1-2; tentative D call: TRBD1 (5 bases). Germline CDR1 DFQATT, CDR2 SNEGSKA (reference sequence). V dropped 5 bases and J dropped 8 bases, with 18 bases sitting between them. This CDR3 comprises 13 residues.

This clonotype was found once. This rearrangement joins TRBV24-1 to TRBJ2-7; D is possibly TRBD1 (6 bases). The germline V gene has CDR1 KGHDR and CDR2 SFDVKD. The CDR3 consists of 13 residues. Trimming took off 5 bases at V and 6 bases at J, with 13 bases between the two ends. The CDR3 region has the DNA TGTGCCACCAGTGCCACCAGGGGCGCCGAGCAGTACTTC. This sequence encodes CATSATRGAEQYF.

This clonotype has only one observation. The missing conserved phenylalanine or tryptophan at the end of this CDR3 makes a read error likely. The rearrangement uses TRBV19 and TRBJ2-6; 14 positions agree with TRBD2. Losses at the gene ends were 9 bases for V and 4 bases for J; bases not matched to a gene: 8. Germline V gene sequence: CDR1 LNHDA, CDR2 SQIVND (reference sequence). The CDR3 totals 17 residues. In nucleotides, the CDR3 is TGTGCCAGCGGGACTAGCGGGAGTCGCTTAGGGGCCAACGTCCTGACTCTC. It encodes CASGTSGSRLGANVLTL.

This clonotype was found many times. The CDR3 DNA is TGTGCCAGCAGCCAAGCTGAAGGGTACGAGCAGTACTTC. This gives the protein CASSQAEGYEQYF. The chain has TRBV14 and TRBJ2-7; D is ambiguous. This CDR3 spans 13 amino acids. Germline assignment: CDR1 SGHDN and CDR2 FVKESK. Trimming pared 1 base from V and 4 bases from J, leaving 8 bases between.

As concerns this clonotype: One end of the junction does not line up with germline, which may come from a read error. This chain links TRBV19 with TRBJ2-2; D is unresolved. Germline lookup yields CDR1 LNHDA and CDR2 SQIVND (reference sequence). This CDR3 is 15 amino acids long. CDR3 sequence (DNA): TGTGCCAGTAGTTTGGTGCCAACCAACACCGGAGAGCTGCTTTTT. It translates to CASSLVPTNTGELLF.

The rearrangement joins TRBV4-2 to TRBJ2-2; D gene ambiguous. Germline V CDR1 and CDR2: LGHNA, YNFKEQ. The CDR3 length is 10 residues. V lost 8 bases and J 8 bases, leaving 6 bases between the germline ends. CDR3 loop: CASAPGELFF. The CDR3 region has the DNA TGTGCCAGCGCACCTGGGGAGCTGTTTTTT.

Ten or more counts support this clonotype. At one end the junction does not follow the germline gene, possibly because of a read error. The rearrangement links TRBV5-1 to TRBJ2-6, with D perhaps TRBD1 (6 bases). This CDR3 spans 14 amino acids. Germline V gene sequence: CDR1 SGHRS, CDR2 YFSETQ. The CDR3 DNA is TGCGCCAGCAGCTTGGTAGAGGGGGTCAACGTCCTGACTTTC. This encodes CASSLVEGVNVLTF.

The chain's CDR3 is CASSSSTGGRQPQHF. In nucleotides, the CDR3 is TGCGCCAGCAGCTCTTCCACGGGGGGGCGTCAGCCCCAGCATTTT. The chain is built from TRBV5-1 and TRBJ1-5; perhaps TRBD1 as D (6 bases). The CDR3 consists of 15 residues. Germline assignment: CDR1 SGHRS and CDR2 YFSETQ. V was trimmed by 3 bases and J by 6 bases, leaving 16 bases between them.